What follows are 21 T cell receptor beta chains derived from one specimen sequenced in a study of T cell repertoires in cytomegalovirus infection. TCRdb reprocessed the reads via MiXCR and lists one record per CDR3 protein. The sample has about 190,000 distinct CDR3 sequences, 28% seen once. The material sequenced was PBMCs. These TCRs come from a human donor in good health (CMV status not recorded). Some clones in this sample may be carry-over from other donors' samples.

V is TRBV6-1 and J is TRBJ2-5; the match to TRBD2 covers 7 bases. V dropped 6 bases and J dropped 2; count of bases not matched to a gene: 9. The CDR3 has 15 amino acids. Germline lookup yields CDR1 MNHNS and CDR2 SASEGT. CDR3 nucleotide sequence: TGTGCCAGCAGAAGCCAGACTAGCAGACAAGAGACCCAGTACTTC. This gives the protein CASRSQTSRQETQYF.

This clonotype was seen repeatedly, ten times or more. One end of the junction is discordant with germline, which a read error may explain. As DNA, the CDR3 is TGTGCCAGCACCTTAAGAGGGGATACGCAGTATTTT. Encoded protein: CASTLRGDTQYF. This chain uses TRBV7-2 with TRBJ2-3, with a tentative D call TRBD2 (5 bases). The CDR3 has 12 amino acids. CDR1 SGHTA and CDR2 FQGNSA come from the germline V gene.

The chain links TRBV18 to TRBJ2-2; tentative D call: TRBD1 (6 bases). Trimming removed 5 bases from V and 0 bases from J, with 13 bases in between. Germline V gene data show CDR1 as KGHSH and CDR2 as LQKENI. This CDR3 comprises 16 residues. CDR3 residues: CASSSTGPTNTGELFF. DNA for the CDR3: TGTGCCAGCTCATCGACAGGACCCACGAACACCGGGGAGCTGTTTTTT.

A few counts support this clonotype. V gene TRBV20-1 combines with J gene TRBJ1-1; D remains unclear. Per germline, CDR1 DFQATT and CDR2 SNEGSKA (reference sequence). V lost 0 bases, J lost 8 bases, and 10 bases lay in between. CDR3 length equals 12 residues. The CDR3 region has the DNA TGCAGTGCTAGAGATAACGTCGAGGAAGCTTTCTTT. It yields the protein CSARDNVEEAFF.

This clonotype was detected only a few times. This chain joins TRBV12-3 or TRBV12-4 and TRBJ2-3; maybe TRBD2 (5 bases). This CDR3 comprises 15 residues. Trimming took 1 base from V and 2 from J, leaving 10 bases between them. The chain's CDR3 is CASSLGTGYTDTQYF. The CDR3 bases are TGTGCCAGCAGTTTAGGTACGGGGTACACAGATACGCAGTATTTT.

Ten or more counts support this clonotype. The rearrangement uses TRBV7-2 and TRBJ1-5, with TRBD1 as a possible D gene (5 bases). This CDR3 is 14 amino acids long. The V and J ends lost 4 bases and 3 bases respectively, with 10 bases between them. CDR1 and CDR2 from the germline V gene are SGHTA and FQGNSA. The CDR3 loop is CASSSGPINQPQHF. CDR3 bases: TGTGCCAGCAGCTCGGGACCGATCAATCAGCCCCAGCATTTT.

With regard to this clonotype: This sequence may be a read error, since a much larger clone differs from it by one base. The rearrangement joins TRBV7-2 to TRBJ1-5; TRBD1 is a possible D gene (5 bases). CDR1 is SGHTA and CDR2 is FQGNSA in the germline V gene. Deletions cut 3 bases from V and 0 bases from J, with 12 bases between. The CDR3 is made up of 16 amino acids. The CDR3 DNA is TGTGCCAGCAGCTTTGCGACAGCGGTTAGCAATCAGCCCCAGCATTTT. Its translation: CASSFATAVSNQPQHF.

This clonotype was seen more than once but under ten times. The chain links TRBV12-3 or TRBV12-4 to TRBJ2-4; no clear D. Trimming pared 1 base from V and 4 bases from J, leaving 11 bases between. The CDR3 extends over 15 amino acids. The CDR3, as DNA: TGTGCCAGCAGTTTAGGAAGTAGGGTGAAAAACATTCAGTACTTC. This gives the protein CASSLGSRVKNIQYF.

This clonotype has more than one count but fewer than ten. The rearrangement uses TRBV6-1 and TRBJ1-5; D is unresolved. Germline CDR1 and CDR2: MNHNS and SASEGT. This CDR3 comprises 15 residues. Trimming removed 3 bases from V and 1 base from J, with 10 bases in between. CDR3 sequence reads: CASSEGGESNQPQHF. The DNA of the CDR3 is TGTGCCAGCAGTGAGGGTGGAGAGAGCAATCAGCCCCAGCATTTT.

The table lists this clonotype with many counts. The rearrangement uses TRBV7-2 and TRBJ2-3; unclear D gene. V lost 6 bases and J lost 0, with 13 bases in between. The CDR3 loop spans 15 amino acids. From germline, CDR1 is SGHTA and CDR2 FQGNSA. The CDR3 DNA reads TGTGCCAGCAGGCGTGGTAGTTCTAGCACAGATACGCAGTATTTT. Translation: CASRRGSSSTDTQYF. The entire variable domain, with the rest obtained from reference TRBV7-2 and TRBJ2-3, is as follows: GAGVSQSPSNKVTEKGKDVELRCDPISGHTALYWYRQSLGQGLEFLIYFQGNSAPDKSGLPSDRFSAERTGGSVSTLTIQRTQQEDSAVYLCASRRGSSSTDTQYFGPGTRLTVL.

The rearrangement joins TRBV5-1 to TRBJ2-3; D uncertain. The length of the CDR3 is 14 residues. Germline V gene data show CDR1 as SGHRS and CDR2 as YFSETQ. Trimming removed 1 base at V and 3 bases at J, with 9 bases between. CDR3 bases: TGCGCCAGCAGCTTGAATCTGGGTACAGATACGCAGTATTTT. This translates into CASSLNLGTDTQYF. The variable domain in full, completed from reference TRBV5-1 and TRBJ2-3, reads KAGVTQTPRYLIKTRGQQVTLSCSPISGHRSVSWYQQTPGQGLQFLFEYFSETQRNKGNFPGRFSGRQFSNSRSEMNVSTLELGDSALYLCASSLNLGTDTQYFGPGTRLTVL.

V is TRBV2 and J is TRBJ2-3, with D perhaps matching TRBD1 (5 bases). The CDR3 consists of 14 residues. Trimming shortened V by 8 bases and J by 6 bases, and 18 bases separated the two germline ends. Germline CDR1 SNHLY, CDR2 FYNNEI. The CDR3: CASLNRSPGDTQYF. CDR3 coding DNA: TGTGCCAGCCTTAACAGGTCCCCCGGGGATACGCAGTATTTT.

This clonotype was seen a few times. The chain combines TRBV12-3 or TRBV12-4 with TRBJ2-4, with a possible D match to TRBD2 (6 bases). Trimming took 6 bases from V and 6 from J, leaving 15 bases between them. The CDR3 extends over 14 amino acids. The DNA of the CDR3 is TGTGCCAGCAGCCTAACGGGACTCTTAAACATTCAGTACTTC. As protein: CASSLTGLLNIQYF.

This clonotype occurred many times. This chain uses TRBV7-8 with TRBJ2-3; 15 positions match TRBD2. This CDR3 comprises 16 residues. Looked up from germline, CDR1 is SGHVS and CDR2 is FQNEAQ. V lost 0 bases, J lost 7 bases, and 2 bases stayed unmatched. CDR3 amino acids: CASSLAGLAGGNTQYF. For the CDR3, the DNA is TGTGCCAGCAGCTTAGCAGGACTAGCGGGGGGGAATACGCAGTATTTT.

This clonotype was seen a single time. J is TRBJ2-7 and V is TRBV12-3 or TRBV12-4; D is ambiguous. Trimming pared 5 bases from V and 0 bases from J, leaving 11 bases between. The CDR3 runs 14 residues. The CDR3 region is CASSHGRFSYEQYF. In nucleotides, the CDR3 is TGTGCCAGCAGTCATGGGCGATTCTCCTACGAGCAGTACTTC.

The table lists this clonotype with a few counts. This rearrangement joins TRBV2 to TRBJ2-7, with D possibly being TRBD1 (6 bases). The germline V and J ends were trimmed by 4 bases and 1 base, with 8 bases remaining between them. The germline V gene encodes CDR1 SNHLY and CDR2 FYNNEI. This CDR3 is 13 amino acids long. In DNA form, the CDR3 reads TGTGCCAGCAGTGCCAGGGGTTCCTACGAGCAGTACTTC. Translation: CASSARGSYEQYF.

This clonotype was counted a few times. The chain is built from TRBV28 and TRBJ2-3, with TRBD1 matching over 7 bases. The CDR3 sequence is 14 residues long. Germline V gene data show CDR1 as MDHEN and CDR2 as SYDVKM. V dropped 3 bases and J dropped 3; count of bases not matched to a gene: 3. This CDR3 reads CASSFHRGTDTQYF. The CDR3 region has the DNA TGTGCCAGCAGTTTTCACAGGGGTACAGATACGCAGTATTTT.

This clonotype was detected only a few times. V gene TRBV10-3 combines with J gene TRBJ1-5; possible D gene TRBD1, 5 bases. The CDR3 runs 13 residues. The germline V gene encodes CDR1 ENHRY and CDR2 SYGVKD. V was shortened by 0 bases and J by 5 bases, with 5 bases between the two germline ends. CDR3 amino acids: CAISESGDQPQHF. The CDR3 nucleotides are TGTGCCATCAGTGAGTCGGGGGATCAGCCCCAGCATTTT.

The chain has TRBV6-6 and TRBJ2-1; 8 nucleotides line up with TRBD2. This CDR3 region has 14 residues. The germline CDR1 and CDR2 sequences are MNHNY and SVGAGI (reference sequence). J gave up 7 bases and V 6 bases, and 8 bases lay outside the gene matches. The CDR3 protein is CASRPRTSWNEQFF. The CDR3 DNA is TGTGCCAGCAGACCTCGGACTAGCTGGAATGAGCAGTTCTTC.

This clonotype has more than one count but fewer than ten. This rearrangement joins TRBV5-1 to TRBJ2-3; 13 bases align to TRBD2. The germline V gene encodes CDR1 SGHRS and CDR2 YFSETQ. This CDR3 has 15 residues. J was trimmed by 5 bases and V by 2 bases; bases with no gene match: 2. CDR3 coding DNA: TGCGCCAGCAGCTTACTAGCGGGGGGGCAAGATACGCAGTATTTT. Its translation is CASSLLAGGQDTQYF.

As concerns this clonotype: This may arise from a read error, as a much more abundant clone is one base away. The chain has TRBV7-2 and TRBJ2-5; 10 bases are a match to TRBD2. Germline V gene lookup returns CDR1 SGHTA and CDR2 FQGNSA. Trimming at V came to 5 bases and at J to 1 base, leaving 7 bases not matched to a gene. This CDR3 contains 16 residues. The CDR3 here is CASSPELAGSQETQYF. The CDR3 DNA reads TGTGCCAGCAGCCCGGAACTAGCGGGGTCCCAAGAGACCCAGTACTTC. The entire variable domain, with the rest obtained from reference TRBV7-2 and TRBJ2-5, is as follows: GAGVSQSPSNKVTEKGKDVELRCDPISGHTALYWYRQSLGQGLEFLIYFQGNSAPDKSGLPSDRFSAERTGGSVSTLTIQRTQQEDSAVYLCASSPELAGSQETQYFGPGTRLLVL.